This T cell receptor (beta chain) emerged from a study of cytomegalovirus exposure and HLA in healthy donors. Study observations and caveats: Among donors in an Asian-associated ancestry cluster, a later analysis reportedly found fewer N-insertions than the approximately 670-donor mean. A later analysis by the authors found several of the most significant clusters apparently linked to common viral pathogens.

PCR employed 60 Vbeta and 13 Jbeta primers. In the authors' workflow: About 10 million of 75 million to 85 million unique TCR beta chains were shared, per a later count. Clones were read by immunoSEQ multiplex PCR, and TCRdb kept only the in-frame ones, dropping some. The V and J calls and clone size were taken over from that table, and D and trimming were inferred from the DNA. The sample includes 100,000 or so clones, about 80% of them seen just once. As concerns this clone: The antigen remains undetermined.

The germline V gene encodes CDR1 SGHTA and CDR2 FQGNSA. After removal of 5 bases from V and 2 bases from J, the junction contained 14 bases not matched to a gene. The CDR3 has 17 residues. The sequence was collected from a human donor in good health. The rearrangement links TRBV7-2 to TRBJ2-7; 8 bases fit TRBD1. Input material: PBMCs. CDR3 residues: CASSRLNSGGAAYEQYF. Here the CDR3 DNA reads TGTGCCAGCAGCCGCCTCAATTCAGGGGGCGCGGCCTACGAGCAGTACTTC.